The clone carrying this T cell receptor (beta chain) was seen a handful of times. These data come from a study of blood T cell repertoires in COVID-19. Across the study: PBMCs, B-cell-depleted T cells, or T cells were the source of the cDNA or gDNA that made up the material.

Someone with COVID-19 had been met by exposed participants within 2 weeks before study entry. How the authors handled the data: For nucleated cells, counts were estimated from reference gene primer amplification. The assay was immunoSEQ multiplex PCR, and TCRdb's table has in-frame clones only and misses some. Clonal size and the V and J genes are those of that table, whereas D and trimming came from the DNA. The data show some 270,000 clones, approximately 85% seen once. What was sequenced was PBMCs or T cells enriched from blood (not recorded which). The source is a woman between 50 and 59 years old who had been exposed to COVID-19.

The CDR3 protein is CASSFSGGPDTQYF. The CDR3 DNA reads as TGTGCCAGCAGCTTTAGCGGGGGCCCAGATACGCAGTATTTT. The chain uses TRBV7-2 and TRBJ2-3; TRBD2 agrees at 9 bases. Germline V gene data show CDR1 as SGHTA and CDR2 as FQGNSA. This CDR3 region has 14 residues. V lost 3 bases and J lost 4; bases outside the gene matches: 2.